This note documents a single T cell receptor beta chain sequence. A much larger clone differs by one base, so this may be a read error. This sample stems from a study of T cells in Graves' hyperthyroidism and ophthalmopathy. Trimming cost V 0 bases and J 5 bases, with 10 bases left between them. The CDR3 runs to 13 residues. CDR1 GTSNPN and CDR2 SVGIG come from the germline V gene (reference sequence). TCR beta CDR3 region amplification was performed from RNA transcripts. Researchers ran a first-round RT-PCR on the TCR CDR3 using the HTBI primer set. TCRdb itself ran the multiplex PCR reads through MiXCR, one entry per CDR3 protein. The sample lists about 290,000 distinct CDR3 sequences; about 14% were seen once.

The sequenced sample was blood. This receptor was identified in a woman between 25 and 40 years old with Graves' hyperthyroidism that later progressed to Graves' ophthalmopathy. V usage is TRBV30 and J usage is TRBJ2-5; D is possibly TRBD1 or TRBD2 (5 bases each). The CDR3 is CAWSVRGGETQYF. The CDR3 DNA is TGTGCCTGGAGTGTACGGGGCGGCGAGACCCAGTACTTC.